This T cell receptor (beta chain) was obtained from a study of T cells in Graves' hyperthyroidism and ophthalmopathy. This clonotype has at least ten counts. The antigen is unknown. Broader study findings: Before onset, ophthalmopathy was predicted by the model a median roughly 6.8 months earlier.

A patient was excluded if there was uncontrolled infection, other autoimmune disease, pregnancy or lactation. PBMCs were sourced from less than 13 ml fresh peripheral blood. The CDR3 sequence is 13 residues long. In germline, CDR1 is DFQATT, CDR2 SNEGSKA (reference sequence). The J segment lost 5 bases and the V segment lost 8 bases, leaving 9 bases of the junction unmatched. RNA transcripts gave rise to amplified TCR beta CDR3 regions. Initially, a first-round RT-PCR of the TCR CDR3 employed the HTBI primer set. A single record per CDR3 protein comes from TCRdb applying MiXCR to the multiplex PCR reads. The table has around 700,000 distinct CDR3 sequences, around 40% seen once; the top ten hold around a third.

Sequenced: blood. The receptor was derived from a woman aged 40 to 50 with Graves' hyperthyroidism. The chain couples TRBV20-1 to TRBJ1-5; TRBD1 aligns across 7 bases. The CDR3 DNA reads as TGCAGTCCAAAGGGGGCGGGATATCAGCCCCAGCATTTT. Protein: CSPKGAGYQPQHF.